The 11 T cell receptor beta chains given below trace back to one sample, sequenced in a study of T cells in Graves' hyperthyroidism and ophthalmopathy. Amplified TCR beta CDR3 regions came from RNA transcripts. Using the HTBI primer set, a first-round RT-PCR was run on the TCR CDR3. TCRdb analysed the multiplex PCR reads with MiXCR anew, one entry per CDR3 protein. Found here are hundreds of thousands of distinct CDR3 sequences, roughly 20% of them singletons; the top ten hold 15% to 20%. The sample was blood. These receptors were obtained from a woman in her forties or fifties with Graves' hyperthyroidism that later progressed to Graves' ophthalmopathy.

This clonotype was seen repeatedly, ten times or more. The chain uses TRBV20-1 and TRBJ2-5, with 7 bases matching TRBD1. V lost 5 bases and J lost 0; bases outside the gene matches: 6. The CDR3 is 14 residues long. Germline V CDR1 and CDR2: DFQATT, SNEGSKA (reference sequence). In DNA form, the CDR3 reads TGCAGTGCTCCTAGGGGGCGAGACCAAGAGACCCAGTACTTC. Translated, it gives CSAPRGRDQETQYF.

This clonotype showed up just a few times. The chain recombines TRBV3-1 with TRBJ2-2, with 9 positions matching TRBD1. The CDR3 consists of 17 residues. Germline V CDR1 and CDR2: LGHDT, YNNKEL (reference sequence). The ends lost 1 base at V and 5 bases at J; junction bases unmatched: 8. CDR3 sequence reads: CASSQAGQGRYTGELFF. The CDR3 DNA sequence: TGTGCCAGCAGCCAAGCGGGACAGGGCCGGTATACCGGGGAGCTGTTTTTT.

This clonotype was observed many times. This sequence joins TRBV11-2 and TRBJ1-5; D unresolved. There are 13 residues in the CDR3. The V end was cut by 1 base, the J end by 4 bases, with 5 bases between. CDR1 SGHAT and CDR2 FQNNGV come from the germline V gene. The CDR3 sequence is CASSLGYNQPQHF. CDR3 sequence (DNA): TGTGCCAGCAGCTTAGGGTATAATCAGCCCCAGCATTTT.

This clonotype has just a few counts. In nucleotides, the CDR3 is TGCAGCGTCCAAACCTCGCTAGGGACTTTGAAAGCTTTCTTT. Translation: CSVQTSLGTLKAFF. The chain uses TRBV29-1 and TRBJ1-1, with a possible D match to TRBD1 (5 bases). Germline V CDR1 and CDR2: SQVTM, ANQGSEA. V was cut by 6 bases and J by 9 bases, with 23 bases left in between. There are 14 residues in the CDR3.

This clonotype was detected a few times. This CDR3 is CASGDLNNEQFF. The CDR3 DNA reads as TGTGCCAGTGGGGACCTAAACAATGAGCAGTTCTTC. The rearrangement links TRBV11-3 to TRBJ2-1; either TRBD1 or TRBD2 may fit D (5 bases each). V was cut by 9 bases and J by 5 bases, with 11 bases left in between. The CDR3 covers 12 residues. Germline V CDR1 and CDR2: SGHNT, YENEEA.

This clonotype was picked up a small number of times. The rearrangement links TRBV7-9 to TRBJ1-6; no clear D gene. The CDR3 spans 15 residues. Trimming took off 5 bases at V and 4 bases at J, with 12 bases between the two ends. Germline V lookup: CDR1 SEHNR, CDR2 FQNEAQ (reference sequence). The CDR3, as DNA: TGTGCCAGCAGCGCATCCAACGGGTATAATTCACCCCTCCACTTT. Its protein is CASSASNGYNSPLHF.

The chain combines TRBV15 with TRBJ1-4; the D gene is possibly TRBD1 (6 bases). The ends were cut back, 0 bases at V and 1 base at J, with 18 bases in the middle. CDR3 size: 19 residues. Germline values: CDR1 LNHNV, CDR2 YYDKDF (reference sequence). The DNA of the CDR3 is TGTGCCACCAGCAGAGATCGGTTGGGGGGGCCGAGAACTAATGAAAAACTGTTTTTT. It specifies CATSRDRLGGPRTNEKLFF.

This clonotype occurred a few times. This clone may be a read error of a much larger clone one base away. The V gene is TRBV18, the J gene TRBJ2-5; TRBD2 agrees at 7 bases. The germline V gene encodes CDR1 KGHSH and CDR2 LQKENI. The V and J ends lost 5 bases and 1 base, in that order; junction bases with no gene match: 7. This CDR3 region has 15 residues. This CDR3 reads CASSSRGTTQETQYF. The CDR3 DNA is TGTGCCAGCTCATCACGAGGGACTACCCAAGAGACCCAGTACTTC.

This clonotype occurred many times. This chain links TRBV12-3 or TRBV12-4 with TRBJ2-1; D remains ambiguous. V lost 3 bases and J 0 bases, leaving 18 bases between the germline ends. This CDR3 region has 18 residues. DNA of the CDR3: TGTGCCAGCAGTTTTCCCATGGTCGAATACGGCTCCTACAATGAGCAGTTCTTC. Amino acids: CASSFPMVEYGSYNEQFF.

This rearrangement joins TRBV6-2 or TRBV6-3 to TRBJ2-7; 7 nucleotides match TRBD1. The CDR3 sequence is 13 residues long. Germline V gives CDR1 MNHEY, CDR2 SVGEGT. The V segment lost 2 bases and the J segment 3 bases; nucleotides outside the gene matches: 1. The CDR3 DNA reads TGTGCCAGCAGTTACGCAGGGGGCTACGAGCAGTACTTC. Protein: CASSYAGGYEQYF.

This clonotype has just a few counts. V and J are TRBV12-3 or TRBV12-4 and TRBJ1-2; 7 bases match TRBD1. V shed 2 bases, J shed 2 bases, and the junction held 8 bases outside the gene matches. This CDR3 is built from 16 residues. Here the CDR3 DNA reads TGTGCCAGCAGTTTATGGACAGGCATGGGGAACTATGGCTACACCTTC. Encoded protein: CASSLWTGMGNYGYTF.